This T cell receptor beta chain is drawn from a study of cytomegalovirus exposure and HLA in healthy donors. The CDR3 contains 17 residues. Germline V gives CDR1 SGHRS, CDR2 YFSETQ. With V trimmed by 5 bases and J by 2 bases, 8 bases remained unmatched. The method was immunoSEQ multiplex PCR; TCRdb's version includes in-frame clones alone and lacks a portion of them. The repertoire holds 100,000 to 120,000 clones, with around 90% as singletons. In its sample, this clone was seen once. Sequenced: PBMCs. The receptor comes from a woman younger than 35 in good health and CMV-seronegative. The chain carries TRBV5-1 and TRBJ2-1; 12 bases align to TRBD2. As DNA, the CDR3 is TGCGCCAGCAGAGGAACTAGCGGGGGGCTTACCTACAATGAGCAGTTCTTC. Translated, it gives CASRGTSGGLTYNEQFF.